One T cell receptor (beta chain) is described in this entry. No antigen is known for it. The CDR3 consists of 14 residues. Germline V gene lookup returns CDR1 SGHNT and CDR2 YYREEE (reference sequence). Trimming pared 4 bases from V and 6 bases from J, leaving 16 bases between. The data originate from a study of T cell repertoires in cytomegalovirus infection. Across the study: CMV infection and matching HLA type were both indicated by public TCR beta signatures.

TCRdb called the reads again in MiXCR, with one record for every CDR3 protein. Of around 740,000 distinct CDR3 sequences in the sample, 35% to 45% are singletons; the top ten hold around 2.8%. Study outcomes and limitations: HLA-C-restricted TCR beta clonotypes specific for CMV led the ex vivo response. Of the TCR beta families, the public ones yielded a cumulative frequency that identified carriers of CMV plus the relevant HLA.

The chain is built from TRBV5-4 and TRBJ1-2, with D hard to call. The sequencing sample was made of PBMCs. The TCR originated in a human donor in good health (CMV status not recorded). Some clones in this sample may be carry-over from other donors' samples. The CDR3 nucleotides are TGTGCCAGCAGCCCGGGCCTTCTCGGGGATGGCTACACCTTC. Translating gives CASSPGLLGDGYTF.